A single sample gave rise to the 16 T cell receptor beta chains below, sequenced in a study of OX40 agonist ivuxolimab in advanced cancers. Method: immunoSEQ multiplex PCR; TCRdb's copy keeps in-frame clones and lacks some. The sample gives fewer than 55,000 clones, around 87% of which show up once; approximately 2% is in the top ten. The sample here was CD4+ or CD8+ T cells sorted from blood, taken in a trial of the OX40 agonist ivuxolimab. The receptors were gathered from an adult with an advanced solid tumor such as melanoma, head and neck, liver or kidney cancer.

This chain links TRBV27 with TRBJ1-6; D is unresolved. The V end lost 4 bases, the J end lost 9 bases, and 7 bases lay between the germline ends. The CDR3 is 12 amino acids. Germline V gene data show CDR1 as MNHEY and CDR2 as SMNVEV (reference sequence). The CDR3 loop reads CASSSWSSPLHF. The CDR3 DNA sequence: TGTGCCAGCAGTTCCTGGAGTTCACCCCTCCACTTT.

The V gene is TRBV27, the J gene TRBJ1-2; 7 nucleotides align to TRBD1. The germline V gene encodes CDR1 MNHEY and CDR2 SMNVEV (reference sequence). With 2 bases clipped from V and 1 base from J, the junction kept 4 bases outside the gene matches. The CDR3 consists of 15 residues. CDR3 residues: CASSLQTGINYGYTF. In DNA, the CDR3 is TGTGCCAGCAGTTTACAGACAGGGATTAACTATGGCTACACCTTC.

The rearrangement joins TRBV5-4 to TRBJ1-3, with D uncertain. Germline CDR1 and CDR2: SGHNT and YYREEE (reference sequence). The CDR3 runs to 16 residues. Deletions cut 3 bases from V and 0 bases from J, with 13 bases between. The CDR3 region has the DNA TGTGCCAGCAGCTCCCCCGGTCCTAGCTCTGGAAACACCATATATTTT. It encodes CASSSPGPSSGNTIYF.

Regarding this clone: Relative to the germline gene, one junction end is altered; a read error may explain this. This chain links TRBV7-9 with TRBJ2-7, with 8 bases matching TRBD2. The CDR3 extends over 15 amino acids. Germline V lookup: CDR1 SEHNR, CDR2 FQNEAQ (reference sequence). This CDR3 reads CASSFGTSLSHEQYF. The CDR3, as DNA: TGTGCCAGCAGCTTTGGGACTAGTCTCTCCCACGAGCAGTACTTC.

This chain links TRBV7-2 with TRBJ2-2, with 8 bases that match TRBD2. CDR3 size: 15 residues. The trim removed 6 bases at V and 3 bases at J, leaving 6 bases unmatched. Germline loops: CDR1 SGHTA, CDR2 FQGNSA. CDR3 in DNA: TGTGCCAGCAGACGGACTAGCCCATACACCGGGGAGCTGTTTTTT. Residues: CASRRTSPYTGELFF. Full variable domain (missing parts from reference TRBV7-2 and TRBJ2-2): GAGVSQSPSNKVTEKGKDVELRCDPISGHTALYWYRQSLGQGLEFLIYFQGNSAPDKSGLPSDRFSAERTGGSVSTLTIQRTQQEDSAVYLCASRRTSPYTGELFFGEGSRLTVL.

The chain uses TRBV18 and TRBJ1-2, with a tentative D call TRBD1 (5 bases). Germline-derived CDR1 and CDR2 are KGHSH and LQKENI. This CDR3 contains 16 residues. V was trimmed by 3 bases and J by 0 bases, leaving 14 bases between them. This CDR3 reads CASSPGLLAANYGYTF. As DNA, the CDR3 is TGTGCCAGCTCACCGGGGCTTCTCGCCGCTAACTATGGCTACACCTTC.

This clone was seen a few times. The rearrangement joins TRBV6-5 to TRBJ1-2; no reliable D call. The V end lost 0 bases, the J end lost 8 bases, and 13 bases lay between the germline ends. In germline, CDR1 is MNHEY, CDR2 SVGAGI. The CDR3 runs to 14 residues. CDR3 amino acids: CASSYSRVGLGYTF. The DNA of the CDR3 is TGTGCCAGCAGTTACTCGCGGGTAGGGTTAGGCTACACCTTC.

The chain carries TRBV10-2 and TRBJ2-4, with TRBD1 identical over 8 bases. V shed 2 bases, J shed 10 bases, and the junction held 10 bases outside the gene matches. The CDR3 is 15 amino acids. Per germline, CDR1 WSHSY and CDR2 SAAADI. DNA for the CDR3: TGCGCCAGCAGTGAGCAGGGGGCGCCGATTGGGATTCAGTACTTC. Amino acid sequence: CASSEQGAPIGIQYF.

The chain has TRBV4-2 and TRBJ1-3; a possible D gene is TRBD1 (5 bases). The germline gives CDR1 LGHNA, CDR2 YNFKEQ. The CDR3 has 17 amino acids. Trimming stripped 0 bases from V and 0 bases from J, with 12 bases between. CDR3 region: CASSQETDLISGNTIYF. CDR3 nucleotides: TGTGCCAGCAGCCAAGAGACAGACCTCATCTCTGGAAACACCATATATTTT.

V and J are TRBV7-9 and TRBJ1-1, with D possibly matching TRBD1 (5 bases). Trimming pared 1 base from V and 5 bases from J, leaving 14 bases between. There are 15 residues in the CDR3. Germline-derived CDR1 and CDR2 are SEHNR and FQNEAQ (reference sequence). This CDR3 reads CASSLGQNLWTEAFF. As DNA, the CDR3 is TGTGCCAGCAGCTTAGGACAGAATCTTTGGACTGAAGCTTTCTTT.

This clone was observed a few times. V and J are TRBV28 and TRBJ1-5; D is perhaps TRBD1 (5 bases). In germline, CDR1 is MDHEN, CDR2 SYDVKM. V gave up 8 bases and J gave up 4 bases, with 12 bases separating them. This CDR3 region has 13 residues. The CDR3 sequence: CASRRGANQPQHF. DNA for the CDR3: TGTGCCAGCCGGCGTGGGGCGAATCAGCCCCAGCATTTT.

The chain is built from TRBV28 and TRBJ1-1, with a possible D match to TRBD1 (5 bases). The CDR3 contains 15 residues. Per the germline V gene, CDR1 is MDHEN and CDR2 is SYDVKM. With 4 bases removed from V and 0 bases from J, the gap between germline ends came to 12 bases. DNA for the CDR3: TGTGCCAGCAGTTCAGGGAAGCGCCTGAACACTGAAGCTTTCTTT. Its translation is CASSSGKRLNTEAFF.

The V gene is TRBV5-5, the J gene TRBJ2-3; D gene uncertain. CDR1 and CDR2 (germline): SGHKS, YYEKEE (reference sequence). The CDR3 is 12 amino acids. V was cut by 2 bases and J by 6 bases, with 7 bases left in between. As DNA, the CDR3 is TGTGCCAGCAGCTTCCAGGCCGATACGCAGTATTTT. Residues: CASSFQADTQYF.

The genes are TRBV5-6 and TRBJ2-1, with D possibly being TRBD2 (5 bases). The CDR3 length is 11 residues. The V gene's germline CDR1 is SGHDT and CDR2 YYEEEE. Trimming left V 4 bases short and J 15 bases short, with 14 bases between. The CDR3 loop is CASSMEAVTFF. DNA of the CDR3: TGTGCCAGCAGCATGGAGGCAGTGACGTTCTTC.

The chain uses TRBV7-2 and TRBJ1-1; D unclear. CDR3 length: 15 residues. Trimming removed 2 bases at V and 4 bases at J, with 14 bases between. The V gene's germline CDR1 is SGHTA and CDR2 FQGNSA. The CDR3 sequence: CASSLTQNRATEAFF. The DNA of the CDR3 is TGTGCCAGCAGCTTAACTCAGAATAGAGCCACTGAAGCTTTCTTT.

This clone appeared once. V is TRBV15 and J is TRBJ2-3, with D uncertain. Germline lookup yields CDR1 LNHNV and CDR2 YYDKDF (reference sequence). The CDR3 is 13 residues long. V was shortened by 5 bases and J by 3 bases, with 9 bases between the two germline ends. CDR3 nucleotides: TGTGCCACCAGCGCCATAAGGACAGATACGCAGTATTTT. It translates to CATSAIRTDTQYF.